This entry features one TCR beta chain sequence. Its matching antigen is unknown. Produced via immunoSEQ multiplex PCR; TCRdb's table is partial and in-frame only. Here the sample spans about 77,000 clones, approximately 73% being singletons. The germline V gene has CDR1 MNHNS and CDR2 SASEGT. V dropped 5 bases and J dropped 4 bases, with 15 bases sitting between them. The CDR3 length is 15 residues. This entry comes from a study of radiotherapy plus CTLA-4 blockade in lung cancer. The study, taken as a whole, reports: Expansion in blood of tumor-derived TCR clones was seen after radiotherapy plus ipilimumab.

The clonotype comes from a human donor with non-small cell lung cancer whose response to radiotherapy plus ipilimumab could not be evaluated. Sequences were derived from peripheral blood, sampled from a patient treated with radiotherapy plus ipilimumab. The V and J genes are TRBV6-1 and TRBJ2-1, with D perhaps matching TRBD2 (5 bases). CDR3 bases: TGTGCCAGCAGTAAAGGACTTGCGAATTACAATGAGCAGTTCTTC. This encodes CASSKGLANYNEQFF.